One and the same sample provided the 16 T cell receptor beta chains below, sequenced in a study of cytomegalovirus exposure and HLA in healthy donors. It was with 60 Vbeta and 13 Jbeta primers that the PCR ran. TCRdb keeps only in-frame clones here, not all; method: immunoSEQ multiplex PCR. The table records about 150,000 clones, 73% of them present only once. Sequencing was done on a sample of PBMCs. The receptors here all came from a woman under 30 in good health and CMV-seronegative.

The V call is TRBV6-5, the J call TRBJ2-1; D remains unclear. From germline, CDR1 is MNHEY and CDR2 SVGAGI. The CDR3 totals 12 residues. Trimming left V 0 bases short and J 6 bases short, with 3 bases between. CDR3 in amino acids: CASSYSVNEQFF. The CDR3 DNA follows: TGTGCCAGCAGTTACTCCGTCAATGAGCAGTTCTTC.

The chain's CDR3 is CASTQGVGTHTDTQYF. The CDR3, as DNA: TGTGCCAGCACCCAGGGGGTAGGGACTCATACAGATACGCAGTATTTT. The J gene is TRBJ2-3, the V gene TRBV7-9, with D perhaps TRBD1 (7 bases). The V and J ends lost 7 bases and 3 bases respectively, with 20 bases between them. There are 16 residues in the CDR3. CDR1 and CDR2 from the germline V gene are SEHNR and FQNEAQ (reference sequence).

This chain connects TRBV5-6 to TRBJ2-1, with D hard to call. V shed 3 bases and J shed 9 bases, with 13 bases lying between them. This CDR3 is built from 13 residues. Looked up from germline, CDR1 is SGHDT and CDR2 is YYEEEE. The CDR3 reads CASSWAAGFEQFF. The CDR3 nucleotides read TGTGCCAGCAGCTGGGCCGCCGGATTTGAGCAGTTCTTC. Full variable domain (outside the CDR3, taken from reference TRBV5-6 and TRBJ2-1): DAGVTQSPTHLIKTRGQQVTLRCSPKSGHDTVSWYQQALGQGPQFIFQYYEEEERQRGNFPDRFSGHQFPNYSSELNVNALLLGDSALYLCASSWAAGFEQFFGPGTRLTVL.

This chain uses TRBV23-1 with TRBJ1-6, with 7 bases fitting TRBD1. TRBV23-1 is an ORF, and what it does is uncertain. CDR3 length: 16 residues. With 0 bases clipped from V and 10 bases from J, the junction kept 9 bases outside the gene matches. The CDR3, as DNA: TGCGCCAGCAGTCAATCTGGAGACAGGGAACAATCACCCCTCCACTTT. Protein: CASSQSGDREQSPLHF.

V usage is TRBV11-3 and J usage is TRBJ1-5; no definite D call. Per the germline V gene, CDR1 is SGHNT and CDR2 is YENEEA. This CDR3 is 13 amino acids long. The V end lost 5 bases, the J end lost 7 bases, and 12 bases lay between the germline ends. CDR3 DNA sequence: TGTGCCAGCAGCCCCTACGCGGGGCAGCCCCAGCATTTT. Translating gives CASSPYAGQPQHF.

The J gene is TRBJ2-3, the V gene TRBV5-4; 10 positions agree with TRBD2. Germline CDR1 is SGHNT and CDR2 is YYREEE (reference sequence). CDR3 length: 15 amino acids. V was pared by 4 bases and J by 3 bases, with 5 bases of the junction left unmatched. The CDR3 is CASSALAGRTDTQYF. CDR3 in DNA: TGTGCCAGCAGCGCACTAGCGGGAAGGACAGATACGCAGTATTTT.

This clone came up a few times. The gene calls are TRBV30 and TRBJ1-2, with no clear D. The CDR3 runs to 12 residues. Per the germline V gene, CDR1 is GTSNPN and CDR2 is SVGIG (reference sequence). The V end was cut by 1 base, the J end by 8 bases, with 11 bases between. CDR3 in amino acids: CAWSGPERGYTF. CDR3 coding DNA: TGTGCCTGGAGTGGACCCGAGAGGGGCTACACCTTC.

The rearrangement joins TRBV9 to TRBJ2-5, with no clear D. Per germline, CDR1 SGDLS and CDR2 YYNGEE. The CDR3 runs 14 residues. V lost 0 bases to trimming and J lost 2 bases, with 8 bases between them. The CDR3 is CASSVGSRQETQYF. CDR3 DNA sequence: TGTGCCAGCAGCGTAGGGAGTCGACAAGAGACCCAGTACTTC.

The chain couples TRBV5-1 to TRBJ1-2; D might be TRBD1 (6 bases). Per the germline V gene, CDR1 is SGHRS and CDR2 is YFSETQ. V lost 4 bases and J lost 8, with 18 bases in between. The CDR3 contains 14 residues. CDR3 sequence (DNA): TGCGCCAGCAGCAGCGATGCAGGGGCGGAAGGCTACACCTTC. Its protein is CASSSDAGAEGYTF.

This rearrangement joins TRBV6-5 to TRBJ2-2; D ambiguous. Germline-derived CDR1 and CDR2 are MNHEY and SVGAGI. V was trimmed by 6 bases and J by 8 bases, leaving 10 bases between them. This CDR3 is built from 12 residues. CDR3 amino acids: CASRHPTGELFF. CDR3 nucleotide sequence: TGTGCCAGCAGGCACCCAACAGGGGAGCTGTTTTTT.

In this sample, this clone turned up a few times. This chain uses TRBV4-2 with TRBJ1-3; tentatively, D is TRBD1 (5 bases). Looked up from germline, CDR1 is LGHNA and CDR2 is YNFKEQ. Trimming pared 0 bases from V and 0 bases from J, leaving 12 bases between. This CDR3 spans 17 amino acids. The CDR3 region is CASSQDRGTHSGNTIYF. The CDR3 nucleotides read TGTGCCAGCAGCCAAGATCGGGGGACCCACTCTGGAAACACCATATATTTT.

This clone was picked up one time. V and J are TRBV10-1 and TRBJ1-6, with D perhaps matching TRBD1 (6 bases). This CDR3 comprises 16 residues. V was trimmed by 6 bases and J by 4 bases, leaving 16 bases between them. Per the germline V gene, CDR1 is WNHNN and CDR2 is SYGVQD (reference sequence). The CDR3: CASSLNRVRYNSPLHF. The CDR3 DNA reads TGCGCCAGCAGCCTAAACAGGGTAAGATATAATTCACCCCTCCACTTT.

This clone has just a few counts. This chain connects TRBV5-6 to TRBJ2-3; 10 nucleotides line up with TRBD2. The J segment lost 5 bases and the V segment lost 3 bases, leaving 6 bases of the junction unmatched. The CDR3 has 15 amino acids. Germline V gene sequence: CDR1 SGHDT, CDR2 YYEEEE. CDR3 nucleotide sequence: TGTGCCAGCAGCTGGGGAGCGGGAGGGGGAGATACGCAGTATTTT. It is translated as CASSWGAGGGDTQYF.

V and J are TRBV7-9 and TRBJ2-1, with 7 positions matching TRBD1. This CDR3 is 14 amino acids long. The germline V gene has CDR1 SEHNR and CDR2 FQNEAQ (reference sequence). After removal of 4 bases from V and 5 bases from J, the junction contained 5 bases not matched to a gene. This CDR3 reads CASSSGQPNNEQFF. CDR3 coding DNA: TGTGCCAGCAGCTCGGGACAGCCGAACAATGAGCAGTTCTTC.

The gene calls are TRBV5-1 and TRBJ1-1; D is perhaps TRBD1 (5 bases). In germline, CDR1 is SGHRS, CDR2 YFSETQ. The CDR3 contains 13 residues. Trimming removed 0 bases from V and 8 bases from J, with 11 bases in between. The CDR3 sequence: CASSLGQSLEAFF. CDR3 nucleotides: TGCGCCAGCAGCTTGGGACAGTCTCTAGAAGCTTTCTTT.

CDR3 coding DNA: TGCAGCGTTGAGCCTAGCGGGAGGTATGAGCAGTTCTTC. This sequence encodes CSVEPSGRYEQFF. V and J are TRBV29-1 and TRBJ2-1, with 11 bases aligning to TRBD2. V trimming: 3 bases; J trimming: 8 bases; junction bases outside the gene matches: 3. CDR1 and CDR2 from the germline V gene are SQVTM and ANQGSEA. The CDR3 sequence is 13 residues long.